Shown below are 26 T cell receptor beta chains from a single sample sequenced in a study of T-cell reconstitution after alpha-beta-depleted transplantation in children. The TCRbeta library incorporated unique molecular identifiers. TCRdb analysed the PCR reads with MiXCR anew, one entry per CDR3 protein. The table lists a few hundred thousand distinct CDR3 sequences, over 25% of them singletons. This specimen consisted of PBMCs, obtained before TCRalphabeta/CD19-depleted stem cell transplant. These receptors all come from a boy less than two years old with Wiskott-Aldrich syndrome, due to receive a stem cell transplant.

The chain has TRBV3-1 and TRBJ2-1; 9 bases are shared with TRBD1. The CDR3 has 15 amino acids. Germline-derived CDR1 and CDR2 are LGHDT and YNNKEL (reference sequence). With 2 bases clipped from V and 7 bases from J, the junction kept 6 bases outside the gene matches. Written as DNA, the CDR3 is TGTGCCAGCAGCCAACCGGGACAGGGTGGTAATGAGCAGTTCTTC. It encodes CASSQPGQGGNEQFF.

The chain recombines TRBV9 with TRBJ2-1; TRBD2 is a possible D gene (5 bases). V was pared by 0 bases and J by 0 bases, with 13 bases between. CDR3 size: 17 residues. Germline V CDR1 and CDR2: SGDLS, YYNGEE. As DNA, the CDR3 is TGTGCCAGCAGCGTAGACCCCGGGGTAAGCTCCTACAATGAGCAGTTCTTC. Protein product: CASSVDPGVSSYNEQFF.

As DNA, the CDR3 is TGTGCCAGCAGCCAAGAACCCTTGGCCGCCTTAGGGACCCAGTACTTC. It encodes CASSQEPLAALGTQYF. The chain joins TRBV14 to TRBJ2-5; D gene ambiguous. The CDR3 spans 16 residues. Germline V lookup: CDR1 SGHDN, CDR2 FVKESK. Trimming left V 0 bases short and J 7 bases short, with 18 bases between.

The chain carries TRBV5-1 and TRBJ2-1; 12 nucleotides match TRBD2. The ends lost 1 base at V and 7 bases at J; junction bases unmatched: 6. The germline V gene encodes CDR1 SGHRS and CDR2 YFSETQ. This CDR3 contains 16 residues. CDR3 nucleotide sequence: TGCGCCAGCAGCTTGATGACTAGCGGGGGAGGGAATGAGCAGTTCTTC. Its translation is CASSLMTSGGGNEQFF.

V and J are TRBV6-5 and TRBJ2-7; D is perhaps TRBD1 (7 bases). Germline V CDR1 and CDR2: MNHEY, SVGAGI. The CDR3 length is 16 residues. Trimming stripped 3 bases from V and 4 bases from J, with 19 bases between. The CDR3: CASSYRGLAPQYEQYF. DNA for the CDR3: TGTGCCAGCAGTTATAGGGGGCTAGCGCCACAATACGAGCAGTACTTC.

CDR3 DNA: TGCGCCAGCAGCCATCTTAGGACAGGCAATGATGAAAAACTGTTTTTT. Translation: CASSHLRTGNDEKLFF. The chain carries TRBV4-1 and TRBJ1-4; 7 nucleotides match TRBD1. Trimming took 3 bases from V and 6 from J; bases not matched to a gene: 10. Germline-derived CDR1 and CDR2 are MGHRA and YSYEKL. This CDR3 spans 16 amino acids.

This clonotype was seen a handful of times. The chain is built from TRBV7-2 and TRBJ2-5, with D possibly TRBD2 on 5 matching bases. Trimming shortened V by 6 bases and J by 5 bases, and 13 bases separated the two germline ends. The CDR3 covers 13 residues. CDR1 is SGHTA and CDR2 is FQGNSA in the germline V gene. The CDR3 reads CASRPVARETQYF. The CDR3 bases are TGTGCCAGCAGGCCGGTAGCGAGGGAGACCCAGTACTTC.

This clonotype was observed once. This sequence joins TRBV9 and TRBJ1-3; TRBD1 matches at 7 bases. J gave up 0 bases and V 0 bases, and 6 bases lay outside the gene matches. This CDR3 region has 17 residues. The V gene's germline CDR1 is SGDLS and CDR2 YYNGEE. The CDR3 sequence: CASSVEKGAISGNTIYF. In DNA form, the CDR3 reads TGTGCCAGCAGCGTAGAAAAGGGGGCCATCTCTGGAAACACCATATATTTT.

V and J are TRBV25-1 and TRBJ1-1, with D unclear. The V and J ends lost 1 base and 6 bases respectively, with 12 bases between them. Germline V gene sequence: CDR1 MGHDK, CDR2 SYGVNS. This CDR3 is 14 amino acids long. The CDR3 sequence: CASSESISKAEAFF. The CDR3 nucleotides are TGTGCCAGCAGTGAATCTATCTCTAAAGCTGAAGCTTTCTTT.

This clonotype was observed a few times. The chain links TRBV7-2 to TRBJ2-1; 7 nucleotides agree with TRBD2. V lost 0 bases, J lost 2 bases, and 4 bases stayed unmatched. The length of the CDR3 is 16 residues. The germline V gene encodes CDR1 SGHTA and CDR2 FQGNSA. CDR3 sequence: CASSLAFAGAYNEQFF. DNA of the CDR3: TGTGCCAGCAGCTTAGCGTTTGCGGGAGCCTACAATGAGCAGTTCTTC. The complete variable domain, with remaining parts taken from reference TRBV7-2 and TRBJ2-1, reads GAGVSQSPSNKVTEKGKDVELRCDPISGHTALYWYRQSLGQGLEFLIYFQGNSAPDKSGLPSDRFSAERTGGSVSTLTIQRTQQEDSAVYLCASSLAFAGAYNEQFFGPGTRLTVL.

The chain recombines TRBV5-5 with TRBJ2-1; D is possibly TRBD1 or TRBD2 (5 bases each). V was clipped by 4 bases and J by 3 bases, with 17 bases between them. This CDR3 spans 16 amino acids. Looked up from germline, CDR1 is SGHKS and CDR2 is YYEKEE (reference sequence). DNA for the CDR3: TGTGCCAGCAGCCTCGGGATGCTGGGGCTCTACAATGAGCAGTTCTTC. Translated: CASSLGMLGLYNEQFF.

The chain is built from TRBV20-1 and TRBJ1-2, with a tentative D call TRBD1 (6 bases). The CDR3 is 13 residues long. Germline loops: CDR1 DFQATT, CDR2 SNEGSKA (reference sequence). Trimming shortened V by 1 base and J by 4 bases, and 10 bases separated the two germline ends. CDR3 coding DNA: TGCAGTGCTAGAGCACAGGGCATCTATGGCTACACCTTC. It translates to CSARAQGIYGYTF.

Written as DNA, the CDR3 is TGCAGTGCTAGTGGACCCCGTTGGGGAGCGGTAGATTACAATGAGCAGTTCTTC. It is translated as CSASGPRWGAVDYNEQFF. The rearrangement links TRBV20-1 to TRBJ2-1; D perhaps matches TRBD2 (5 bases). The ends were cut back, 3 bases at V and 4 bases at J, with 25 bases in the middle. Germline lookup yields CDR1 DFQATT and CDR2 SNEGSKA (reference sequence). The CDR3 is 18 residues long.

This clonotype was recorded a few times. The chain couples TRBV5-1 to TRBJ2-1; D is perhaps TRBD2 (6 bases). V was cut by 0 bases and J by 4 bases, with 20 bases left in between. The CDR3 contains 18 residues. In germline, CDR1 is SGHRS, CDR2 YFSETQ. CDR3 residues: CASSLAVIAGGNYNEQFF. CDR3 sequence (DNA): TGCGCCAGCAGCTTGGCCGTTATCGCCGGAGGGAATTACAATGAGCAGTTCTTC.

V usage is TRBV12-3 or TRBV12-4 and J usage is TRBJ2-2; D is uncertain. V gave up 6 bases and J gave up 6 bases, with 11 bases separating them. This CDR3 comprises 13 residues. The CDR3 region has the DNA TGTGCCAGCAGCCGTCAGGTGGCCGGGGAGCTGTTTTTT. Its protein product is CASSRQVAGELFF.

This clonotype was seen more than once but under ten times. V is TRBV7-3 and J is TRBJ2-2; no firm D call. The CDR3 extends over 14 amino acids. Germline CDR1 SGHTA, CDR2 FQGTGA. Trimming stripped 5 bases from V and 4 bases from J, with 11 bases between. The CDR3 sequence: CASSTWTITGELFF. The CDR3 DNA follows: TGTGCCAGCAGCACCTGGACCATCACCGGGGAGCTGTTTTTT.

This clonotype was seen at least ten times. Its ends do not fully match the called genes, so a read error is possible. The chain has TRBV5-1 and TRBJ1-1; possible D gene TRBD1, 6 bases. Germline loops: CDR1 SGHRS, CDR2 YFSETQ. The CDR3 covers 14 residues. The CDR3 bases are TGTGCCAGCAGCTTGGACAGATTGAACACTGAAGCTTTCTTT. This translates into CASSLDRLNTEAFF.

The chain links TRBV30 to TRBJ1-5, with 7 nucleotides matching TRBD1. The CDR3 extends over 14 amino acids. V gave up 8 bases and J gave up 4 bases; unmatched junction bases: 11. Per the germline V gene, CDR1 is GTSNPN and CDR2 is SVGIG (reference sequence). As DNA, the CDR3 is TGTGCCAGACCGCAGGGACAGACAAATCAGCCCCAGCATTTT. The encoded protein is CARPQGQTNQPQHF. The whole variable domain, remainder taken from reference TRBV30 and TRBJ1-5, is SQTIHQWPATLVQPVGSPLSLECTVEGTSNPNLYWYRQAAGRGLQLLFYSVGIGQISSEVPQNLSASRPQDRQFILSSKKLLLSDSGFYLCARPQGQTNQPQHFGDGTRLSIL.

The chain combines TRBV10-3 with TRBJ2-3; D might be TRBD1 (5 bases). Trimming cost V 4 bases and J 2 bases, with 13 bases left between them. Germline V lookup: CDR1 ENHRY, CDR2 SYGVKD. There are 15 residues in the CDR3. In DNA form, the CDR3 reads TGTGCCATCAGTGGGACCGGCGGACACACAGATACGCAGTATTTT. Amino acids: CAISGTGGHTDTQYF.

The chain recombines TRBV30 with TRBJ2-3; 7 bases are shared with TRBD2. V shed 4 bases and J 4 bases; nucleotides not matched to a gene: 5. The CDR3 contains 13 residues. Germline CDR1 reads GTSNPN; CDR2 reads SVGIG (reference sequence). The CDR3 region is CAWTSGGPDTQYF. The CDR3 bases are TGTGCCTGGACTAGCGGAGGGCCAGATACGCAGTATTTT.

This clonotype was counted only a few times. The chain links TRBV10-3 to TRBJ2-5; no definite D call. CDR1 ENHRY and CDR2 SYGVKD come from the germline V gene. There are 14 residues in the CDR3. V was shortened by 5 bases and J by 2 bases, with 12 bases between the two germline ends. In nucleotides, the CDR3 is TGTGCCATCAGTCTGGCTGGATTACAAGAGACCCAGTACTTC. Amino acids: CAISLAGLQETQYF.

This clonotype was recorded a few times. CDR3 protein: CASSELRLQNNEQFF. The CDR3 DNA reads TGTGCCAGCAGTGAGCTCCGACTTCAGAACAATGAGCAGTTCTTC. The chain couples TRBV2 to TRBJ2-1; no clear D gene. The CDR3 covers 15 residues. The V and J ends lost 3 bases and 5 bases respectively, with 14 bases between them. Germline V lookup: CDR1 SNHLY, CDR2 FYNNEI.

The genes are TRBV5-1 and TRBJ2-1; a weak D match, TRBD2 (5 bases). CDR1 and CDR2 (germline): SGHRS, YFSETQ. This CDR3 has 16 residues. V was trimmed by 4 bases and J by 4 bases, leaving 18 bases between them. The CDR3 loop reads CASSPLAALGYNEQFF. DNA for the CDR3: TGCGCCAGCAGCCCCCTAGCCGCCCTTGGGTACAATGAGCAGTTCTTC. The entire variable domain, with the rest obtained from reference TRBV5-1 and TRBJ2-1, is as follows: KAGVTQTPRYLIKTRGQQVTLSCSPISGHRSVSWYQQTPGQGLQFLFEYFSETQRNKGNFPGRFSGRQFSNSRSEMNVSTLELGDSALYLCASSPLAALGYNEQFFGPGTRLTVL.

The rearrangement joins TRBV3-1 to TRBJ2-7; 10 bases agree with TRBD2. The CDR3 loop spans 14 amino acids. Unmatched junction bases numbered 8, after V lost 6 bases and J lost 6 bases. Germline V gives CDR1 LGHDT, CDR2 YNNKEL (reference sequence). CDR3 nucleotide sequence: TGTGCCAGCAGTTCTGGGACTAGCGCCCCCGAGCAGTACTTC. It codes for CASSSGTSAPEQYF.

CDR3 sequence (DNA): TGTGCCAGCACCCGACTAGCGGGGCGCTACAATGAGCAGTTCTTC. It specifies CASTRLAGRYNEQFF. The chain combines TRBV3-1 with TRBJ2-1, with 11 bases lining up with TRBD2. CDR1 and CDR2 from the germline V gene are LGHDT and YNNKEL (reference sequence). J gave up 3 bases and V 7 bases, and 5 bases lay outside the gene matches. This CDR3 is built from 15 residues.

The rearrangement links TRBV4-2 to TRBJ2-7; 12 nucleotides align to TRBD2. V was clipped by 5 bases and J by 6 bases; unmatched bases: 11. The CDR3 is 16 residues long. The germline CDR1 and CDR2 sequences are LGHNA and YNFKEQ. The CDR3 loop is CASSTRTSGNIGEQYF. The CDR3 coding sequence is TGTGCCAGCAGCACCCGGACTAGCGGGAATATAGGCGAGCAGTACTTC.